Below are 9 T cell receptor beta chains sequenced from a single sample in a study of blood T cell repertoires in COVID-19. Only in-frame clones appear in the TCRdb table, and some are missing; sequencing was by immunoSEQ multiplex PCR. In the table there are some 150,000 clones, 65% to 90% of which are singletons. Specimen: peripheral blood. Receptor source: a man between 50 and 59 years old with acute or convalescent COVID-19.

There are many counts of this clone. The chain is built from TRBV24-1 and TRBJ2-2, with 11 bases fitting TRBD1. This CDR3 has 15 residues. Germline V lookup: CDR1 KGHDR, CDR2 SFDVKD. After removal of 7 bases from V and 4 bases from J, the junction contained 4 bases not matched to a gene. CDR3 DNA sequence: TGTGCCACCAGAACCGGGACAGGGGGCACCGGGGAGCTGTTTTTT. It yields the protein CATRTGTGGTGELFF.

The chain carries TRBV2 and TRBJ1-5; D unclear. The CDR3 extends over 16 amino acids. The V end lost 5 bases, the J end lost 0 bases, and 14 bases lay between the germline ends. From germline, CDR1 is SNHLY and CDR2 FYNNEI. The CDR3 region is CASSPPRVYSNQPQHF. The CDR3 DNA reads as TGTGCCAGCAGTCCTCCCCGCGTCTATAGCAATCAGCCCCAGCATTTT.

This chain connects TRBV28 to TRBJ2-7; D is uncertain. The CDR3 contains 13 residues. V was shortened by 2 bases and J by 4 bases, with 9 bases between the two germline ends. Germline CDR1 MDHEN, CDR2 SYDVKM. CDR3 in DNA: TGTGCCAGCAGTTTAATAGACACTTACGAGCAGTACTTC. The encoded protein is CASSLIDTYEQYF.

This clone appeared once. This chain connects TRBV6-5 to TRBJ2-3; the match to TRBD2 covers 8 bases. Germline loops: CDR1 MNHEY, CDR2 SVGAGI. J lost 2 bases, V lost 5 bases, and 6 bases had no gene match. The CDR3 is 15 amino acids. Here the CDR3 reads CASSIAGHVTDTQYF. The CDR3 nucleotides are TGTGCCAGCAGTATAGCGGGACATGTCACAGATACGCAGTATTTT.

The V gene is TRBV25-1, the J gene TRBJ2-2, with D possibly being TRBD1 (7 bases). Germline lookup yields CDR1 MGHDK and CDR2 SYGVNS. This CDR3 is 14 amino acids long. Trimming pared 6 bases from V and 5 bases from J, leaving 13 bases between. The CDR3 nucleotides read TGTGCCAGCAGCGGTTCAGGGGGGACCGGGGAGCTGTTTTTT. This gives the protein CASSGSGGTGELFF.

The chain joins TRBV19 to TRBJ1-4, with TRBD1 identical over 10 bases. The V gene end was trimmed by 1 base and the J gene end by 7 bases; junction bases not matched to a gene: 3. The germline CDR1 and CDR2 sequences are LNHDA and SQIVND (reference sequence). The CDR3 spans 15 residues. The CDR3 bases are TGTGCCAGTAGTATAGGGGACAGGGGTTTTGAAAAACTGTTTTTT. Protein: CASSIGDRGFEKLFF.

The V and J genes are TRBV15 and TRBJ1-5; no reliable D call. The ends were cut back, 5 bases at V and 9 bases at J, with 11 bases in the middle. CDR1 and CDR2 from the germline V gene are LNHNV and YYDKDF (reference sequence). This CDR3 has 12 residues. CDR3 loop: CATSPTGRPQHF. The CDR3 DNA reads TGTGCCACCAGCCCAACGGGAAGGCCCCAGCATTTT.

This chain joins TRBV13 and TRBJ1-1, with D perhaps matching TRBD1 (6 bases). The CDR3 contains 13 residues. From germline, CDR1 is PRHDT and CDR2 FYEKMQ (reference sequence). The V end lost 3 bases, the J end lost 4 bases, and 9 bases lay between the germline ends. The CDR3 spells CASSLGRGTEAFF. The DNA of the CDR3 is TGTGCCAGCAGCTTGGGCAGGGGCACTGAAGCTTTCTTT.

This rearrangement joins TRBV28 to TRBJ2-7, with D uncertain. The V gene's germline CDR1 is MDHEN and CDR2 SYDVKM. The V end lost 3 bases, the J end lost 1 base, and 7 bases lay between the germline ends. The CDR3 contains 13 residues. This CDR3 reads CASSFEESYEQYF. The CDR3 DNA reads TGTGCCAGCAGTTTCGAGGAATCCTACGAGCAGTACTTC.